Each of the 31 T cell receptor beta chains below was sequenced from the same sample in a study of T cell responses to AZD1222 COVID-19 vaccine. Repertoires were generated with immunoSEQ multiplex PCR, while TCRdb's copy carries only in-frame clones and drops some. The data contain 100,000 to 150,000 clones, more than 80% of them singletons. Sequencing was performed on peripheral blood, taken on day 0 of AZD1222 vaccination. The receptors originated from an adult in good health.

The J gene is TRBJ1-2, the V gene TRBV20-1; a weak D match, TRBD1 (5 bases). V gave up 4 bases and J gave up 10 bases, with 19 bases separating them. This CDR3 is built from 13 residues. Germline V gene sequence: CDR1 DFQATT, CDR2 SNEGSKA (reference sequence). CDR3 region: CSAIDSPSFDYTF. Written as DNA, the CDR3 is TGCAGTGCTATTGACAGTCCGTCCTTTGACTACACCTTC.

This clone was seen a single time. The rearrangement links TRBV9 to TRBJ1-2; D is perhaps TRBD1 (6 bases). This CDR3 spans 16 amino acids. Trimming removed 3 bases from V and 5 bases from J, with 20 bases in between. The germline V gene has CDR1 SGDLS and CDR2 YYNGEE. CDR3 in amino acids: CASSAPLGGTRYGYTF. The CDR3 DNA reads TGTGCCAGCAGCGCACCCCTCGGGGGGACACGATATGGCTACACCTTC.

The V call is TRBV4-1, the J call TRBJ2-2; 7 bases are shared with TRBD2. The CDR3 runs to 15 residues. Germline V gene sequence: CDR1 MGHRA, CDR2 YSYEKL. Unmatched junction bases numbered 4, after V lost 4 bases and J lost 2 bases. The CDR3 region is CASSLGLLNTGELFF. The DNA for the CDR3 is TGCGCCAGCAGCCTGGGACTATTAAACACCGGGGAGCTGTTTTTT.

The chain is built from TRBV19 and TRBJ2-7, with D perhaps matching TRBD1 or TRBD2 (5 bases each). The CDR3 extends over 15 amino acids. Between the trimmed V and J ends, which lost 5 bases and 7 bases, there was a span of 21 bases. Germline values: CDR1 LNHDA, CDR2 SQIVND (reference sequence). CDR3 in amino acids: CASSPTFGTDGEQYF. Written as DNA, the CDR3 is TGTGCCAGTAGTCCCACTTTTGGGACGGATGGAGAGCAGTACTTC.

This chain joins TRBV10-2 and TRBJ1-5; D is unclear. Germline-derived CDR1 and CDR2 are WSHSY and SAAADI. Between the trimmed V and J ends, which lost 8 bases and 6 bases, there was a span of 14 bases. There are 13 residues in the CDR3. For the CDR3, the DNA is TGCGCCAGCGGGTATACCCGGTCTCAGCCCCAGCATTTT. It codes for CASGYTRSQPQHF.

This chain connects TRBV4-1 to TRBJ1-3; 10 bases map to TRBD1. Germline V gene lookup returns CDR1 MGHRA and CDR2 YSYEKL. CDR3 length equals 15 residues. The trim removed 5 bases at V and 3 bases at J, leaving 4 bases unmatched. DNA of the CDR3: TGCGCCAGCAGCTTAGGGGACAGGGGTGGAAACACCATATATTTT. This gives the protein CASSLGDRGGNTIYF.

This clone appeared once. This sequence joins TRBV9 and TRBJ2-3; D is perhaps TRBD1 (5 bases). CDR1 SGDLS and CDR2 YYNGEE come from the germline V gene. The CDR3 contains 13 residues. Trimming stripped 10 bases from V and 4 bases from J, with 16 bases between. CDR3 nucleotide sequence: TGTGCCTCTAGGAAGGGGATGTCAGATACGCAGTATTTT. Translated: CASRKGMSDTQYF.

This chain links TRBV7-9 with TRBJ2-2, with TRBD1 matching 10 bases. The CDR3 consists of 16 residues. The junction had 9 bases not matched to a gene; V was cut back by 5 bases and J by 6 bases. Germline CDR1 SEHNR, CDR2 FQNEAQ (reference sequence). The CDR3 DNA is TGTGCCAGCAGCCCCCCCGACAGGGGGCGATCCGGGGAGCTGTTTTTT. Encoded protein: CASSPPDRGRSGELFF.

The genes are TRBV6-5 and TRBJ1-5, with no clear D. Germline-derived CDR1 and CDR2 are MNHEY and SVGAGI. Trimming took off 2 bases at V and 2 bases at J, with 13 bases between the two ends. CDR3 length: 16 amino acids. The CDR3 nucleotides are TGTGCCAGCAGTTACGGCGGGGTTGATCGCAATCAGCCCCAGCATTTT. The encoded protein is CASSYGGVDRNQPQHF.

The chain carries TRBV11-2 and TRBJ2-7, with D unclear. V dropped 5 bases and J dropped 6 bases, with 8 bases sitting between them. CDR1 is SGHAT, CDR2 FQNNGV, per germline. The CDR3 covers 11 residues. In DNA, the CDR3 is TGTGCCAGCAGCCCCATTAGCGAGCAGTACTTC. Amino acid sequence: CASSPISEQYF.

The chain uses TRBV19 and TRBJ1-5, with TRBD1 as a possible D gene (6 bases). The CDR3 totals 16 residues. Germline CDR1 is LNHDA and CDR2 is SQIVND (reference sequence). V lost 10 bases and J lost 2, with 21 bases in between. CDR3 DNA: TGTGCCACCGACCCGGGAACAGGGTTGGGCAATCAGCCCCAGCATTTT. The encoded protein is CATDPGTGLGNQPQHF.

The gene calls are TRBV29-1 and TRBJ2-5, with D perhaps TRBD2 (6 bases). Germline CDR1 SQVTM, CDR2 ANQGSEA. This CDR3 is 13 amino acids long. The V end was cut by 7 bases, the J end by 1 base, with 13 bases between. The CDR3 loop reads CSALAESQETQYF. The CDR3 bases are TGCAGCGCTTTAGCGGAATCCCAAGAGACCCAGTACTTC.

A few counts support this clone. This rearrangement joins TRBV10-2 to TRBJ1-1; maybe TRBD1 (5 bases). Trimming removed 0 bases at V and 6 bases at J, with 17 bases between. Germline CDR1 reads WSHSY; CDR2 reads SAAADI. The CDR3 extends over 16 amino acids. The CDR3 DNA is TGCGCCAGCAGTGAGTCGAAGGGCCTTGGGGCCCCTGAAGCTTTCTTT. Its translation is CASSESKGLGAPEAFF.

J is TRBJ2-1 and V is TRBV28; 8 bases fit TRBD1. J lost 0 bases, V lost 5 bases, and 3 bases had no gene match. This CDR3 region has 15 residues. CDR1 MDHEN and CDR2 SYDVKM come from the germline V gene. Here the CDR3 DNA reads TGTGCCAGCAGTCTGACAGGGGTCTCCTACAATGAGCAGTTCTTC. Translating it yields CASSLTGVSYNEQFF.

The chain carries TRBV19 and TRBJ2-1; 9 bases agree with TRBD2. The V and J ends lost 1 base and 7 bases, in that order; junction bases with no gene match: 5. Germline V CDR1 and CDR2: LNHDA, SQIVND (reference sequence). This CDR3 has 15 residues. DNA of the CDR3: TGTGCCAGTAGTATAGGGCTAGCGGGGATAAATGAGCAGTTCTTC. This translates into CASSIGLAGINEQFF.

V usage is TRBV29-1 and J usage is TRBJ1-1; 7 bases agree with TRBD1. The germline CDR1 and CDR2 sequences are SQVTM and ANQGSEA. V shed 8 bases and J 0 bases; nucleotides not matched to a gene: 6. The CDR3 has 13 residues. The CDR3 is CSHRGPMNTEAFF. CDR3 bases: TGCAGCCACAGGGGCCCCATGAACACTGAAGCTTTCTTT.

The V and J genes are TRBV25-1 and TRBJ1-5; 7 bases agree with TRBD1. The CDR3 totals 12 residues. Germline CDR1 MGHDK, CDR2 SYGVNS. The J segment lost 6 bases and the V segment lost 8 bases, leaving 4 bases of the junction unmatched. CDR3 residues: CASQQGFQPQHF. The CDR3, as DNA: TGTGCCAGCCAACAGGGGTTTCAGCCCCAGCATTTT.

The V and J genes are TRBV3-1 (or the pseudogene TRBV3-2) and TRBJ1-2; 7 nucleotides line up with TRBD1. The germline CDR1 and CDR2 sequences are LGHDT and YNNKEL (reference sequence). This CDR3 spans 15 amino acids. The V segment lost 4 bases and the J segment 2 bases; nucleotides outside the gene matches: 7. CDR3 in amino acids: CASSPGGDNNYGYTF. DNA for the CDR3: TGTGCCAGCAGCCCAGGGGGGGACAACAACTATGGCTACACCTTC.

The J gene is TRBJ2-1, the V gene TRBV12-5; the D gene is possibly TRBD2 (5 bases). The CDR3 is 13 residues long. CDR1 is LGHNT, CDR2 FRNRAP, per germline. V was pared by 8 bases and J by 0 bases, with 8 bases between. The CDR3 here is CASQRSSYNEQFF. CDR3 nucleotides: TGTGCTAGTCAGCGGAGCTCCTACAATGAGCAGTTCTTC.

The gene calls are TRBV24-1 and TRBJ2-1, with 11 bases aligning to TRBD2. Germline V gene lookup returns CDR1 KGHDR and CDR2 SFDVKD. This CDR3 is built from 17 residues. Trimming took 2 bases from V and 8 from J; bases not matched to a gene: 10. The CDR3 sequence: CATSDWGTSGVGDEQFF. For the CDR3, the DNA is TGTGCCACCAGTGATTGGGGGACTAGCGGAGTCGGGGATGAGCAGTTCTTC.

A word on this clone: The sample holds other DNA sequences that translate to the same CDR3. This rearrangement joins TRBV3-1 (or the pseudogene TRBV3-2) to TRBJ1-1; the D is unclear. The germline CDR1 and CDR2 sequences are LGHDT and YNNKEL (reference sequence). The CDR3 consists of 13 residues. V was cut by 3 bases and J by 2 bases, with 7 bases left in between. The DNA for the CDR3 is TGTGCCAGCAGCCAGGTTGGAAACACTGAAGCTTTCTTT. Its protein is CASSQVGNTEAFF.

In its sample, this clone was seen once. J is TRBJ1-6 and V is TRBV12-3 or TRBV12-4, with D tentatively TRBD1 (5 bases). This CDR3 is 13 amino acids long. V gave up 4 bases and J gave up 14 bases, with 15 bases separating them. CDR3 nucleotides: TGTGCCAGCAGTTCCGGGACGAAGTTCACCCTCCACTTT. As protein: CASSSGTKFTLHF.

The rearrangement links TRBV29-1 to TRBJ2-7; either TRBD1 or TRBD2 may supply D (5 bases each). The germline V and J ends were trimmed by 8 bases and 3 bases, with 17 bases remaining between them. Germline V gives CDR1 SQVTM, CDR2 ANQGSEA. CDR3 size: 13 residues. The CDR3 sequence is CSSMMGPNYEQYF. The DNA of the CDR3 is TGCAGCTCGATGATGGGACCGAACTACGAGCAGTACTTC.

The gene calls are TRBV5-1 and TRBJ1-2; no definite D call. This CDR3 is built from 13 residues. V was cut by 2 bases and J by 4 bases, with 9 bases left in between. The germline gives CDR1 SGHRS, CDR2 YFSETQ. In DNA form, the CDR3 reads TGCGCCAGCAGCTTCGGAGGGATCTATGGCTACACCTTC. This encodes CASSFGGIYGYTF.

The chain carries TRBV27 and TRBJ1-1; 7 bases fit TRBD1. V lost 5 bases and J lost 2; bases outside the gene matches: 2. This CDR3 is built from 13 residues. Germline V CDR1 and CDR2: MNHEY, SMNVEV (reference sequence). This CDR3 is CASSDRVNTEAFF. CDR3 nucleotide sequence: TGTGCCAGCAGTGACAGGGTAAACACTGAAGCTTTCTTT.

V is TRBV7-5 and J is TRBJ2-7; no check of the table's D call, TRBD1, against the DNA was made. TRBV7-5 is noted as a pseudogene. The CDR3 is 13 residues long. This CDR3 reads CARSLGSRGEQYF. CDR3 bases: TGTGCCAGAAGCTTAGGTAGCAGGGGCGAGCAGTACTTC.

The chain couples TRBV28 to TRBJ2-5; 9 bases agree with TRBD2. The CDR3 contains 16 residues. Germline values: CDR1 MDHEN, CDR2 SYDVKM. The V segment lost 3 bases and the J segment 1 base; nucleotides outside the gene matches: 6. CDR3 loop: CASSLSTAGGQETQYF. In DNA form, the CDR3 reads TGTGCCAGCAGTTTGAGTACAGCGGGGGGCCAAGAGACCCAGTACTTC.

The V gene is TRBV7-2, the J gene TRBJ2-5, with 7 bases fitting TRBD1. The V segment lost 5 bases and the J segment 1 base; nucleotides outside the gene matches: 4. The CDR3 spans 14 residues. Germline CDR1 SGHTA, CDR2 FQGNSA. The CDR3 nucleotides are TGTGCCAGCAGCCCCCGACAGGGCCAAGAGACCCAGTACTTC. It specifies CASSPRQGQETQYF.

The V call is TRBV27, the J call TRBJ1-4; perhaps TRBD1 as D (6 bases). V gave up 6 bases and J gave up 3 bases, with 14 bases separating them. CDR1 is MNHEY and CDR2 is SMNVEV in the germline V gene (reference sequence). The CDR3 has 15 amino acids. CDR3 DNA sequence: TGTGCCAGCAGCTTGAGTTGGACAGCTAATGAAAAACTGTTTTTT. It specifies CASSLSWTANEKLFF.

The chain combines TRBV5-1 with TRBJ1-2; TRBD1 agrees at 9 bases. This CDR3 is built from 15 residues. CDR1 and CDR2 from the germline V gene are SGHRS and YFSETQ. After removal of 2 bases from V and 8 bases from J, the junction contained 10 bases not matched to a gene. The CDR3, as DNA: TGCGCCAGCAGCTTAGGGACAGGGACGCGAGTGGGCTACACCTTC. This codes for CASSLGTGTRVGYTF.

The V gene is TRBV19, the J gene TRBJ2-2; TRBD2 matches 11 bases. V gave up 2 bases and J gave up 0 bases; unmatched junction bases: 8. Germline V CDR1 and CDR2: LNHDA, SQIVND (reference sequence). The CDR3 runs to 19 residues. The CDR3 spells CASSIFWLAGGSNTGELFF. The DNA of the CDR3 is TGTGCCAGTAGTATATTTTGGCTAGCGGGAGGCTCGAACACCGGGGAGCTGTTTTTT.